Presented here are 8 T cell receptor beta chains from one specimen sequenced in a study of blood T cell repertoires in COVID-19 (dated by TCRdb to the early 2020s). The library was built by means of the immunoSEQ multiplex PCR assay. As stored in TCRdb, this immuneACCESS dataset retains in-frame rearrangements with V and J assigned. A fraction of the clones does not appear; measured against another copy, unresolved V genes explain less than half of the discrepancy, and the remainder lacks a known reason. Recorded for this sample are approximately 90,000 clones; roughly 88% of them occurred a single time. 9.5% to 15% of the sample is taken by the ten largest. The source material was peripheral blood. These receptors originate from a human donor in a cohort sampled during active COVID-19.

The chain joins TRBV7-9 to TRBJ2-1; D gene uncertain. The V and J ends lost 6 bases and 15 bases respectively, with 15 bases between them. Germline CDR1 SEHNR, CDR2 FQNEAQ (reference sequence). This CDR3 is built from 11 residues. CDR3 nucleotides: TGTGCCAGCAGTTACTACCTCGAACTGTTCTTC. It specifies CASSYYLELFF.

V is TRBV29-1 and J is TRBJ2-1, with D tentatively TRBD1 (6 bases). This CDR3 region has 9 residues. In germline, CDR1 is SQVTM, CDR2 ANQGSEA. The V end lost 3 bases, the J end lost 15 bases, and 9 bases lay between the germline ends. The CDR3 reads CSVDQGPFF. As DNA, the CDR3 is TGCAGCGTTGACCAGGGGCCGTTCTTC.

The chain uses TRBV10-3 and TRBJ1-1, with TRBD1 as a possible D gene (5 bases). Germline CDR1 reads ENHRY; CDR2 reads SYGVKD. The V gene lost 5 bases and the J gene lost 7 bases, with 14 bases spanning the gap. The length of the CDR3 is 13 residues. As DNA, the CDR3 is TGTGCCATCAGTCAACCGACAGTCTTTGAAGCTTTCTTT. This gives the protein CAISQPTVFEAFF.

This clone was seen once. The chain joins TRBV6-2 or TRBV6-3 to TRBJ2-7; D is perhaps TRBD2 (5 bases). Germline V gene lookup returns CDR1 MNHEY and CDR2 SVGEGT. V lost 2 bases and J 2 bases, leaving 7 bases between the germline ends. The CDR3 length is 13 residues. CDR3 DNA: TGTGCCAGCAGTTACACGGGGACCTACGAGCAGTACTTC. Amino acids: CASSYTGTYEQYF.

V gene TRBV7-9 combines with J gene TRBJ1-2; 11 bases match TRBD1. Trimming at V came to 4 bases and at J to 7 bases, leaving 8 bases not matched to a gene. The CDR3 spans 15 residues. Germline values: CDR1 SEHNR, CDR2 FQNEAQ (reference sequence). In DNA form, the CDR3 reads TGTGCCAGCAGCTCGGAGGACAGGGGGCCCGTTGGCTACACCTTC. Its translation is CASSSEDRGPVGYTF.

This clone was recorded once. The J gene is TRBJ2-7, the V gene TRBV18; D gene uncertain. The CDR3 runs 14 residues. Germline-derived CDR1 and CDR2 are KGHSH and LQKENI. Trimming cost V 0 bases and J 2 bases, with 8 bases left between them. For the CDR3, the DNA is TGTGCCAGCTCACCACCCGCGGCAGCCTACGAGCAGTACTTC. Protein sequence: CASSPPAAAYEQYF. Looking up the rest from reference TRBV18 and TRBJ2-7 gives the full variable domain: NAGVMQNPRHLVRRRGQEARLRCSPMKGHSHVYWYRQLPEEGLKFMVYLQKENIIDESGMPKERFSAEFPKEGPSILRIQQVVRGDSAAYFCASSPPAAAYEQYFGPGTRLTVT.

V usage is TRBV2 and J usage is TRBJ1-6; perhaps TRBD1 as D (6 bases). Germline V gene sequence: CDR1 SNHLY, CDR2 FYNNEI. With 8 bases removed from V and 4 bases from J, the gap between germline ends came to 18 bases. The CDR3 covers 16 residues. The CDR3 DNA reads as TGTGCCAGCCTTGCTGAGACAGGCTCTTATAATTCACCCCTCCACTTT. It specifies CASLAETGSYNSPLHF.

This chain connects TRBV10-3 to TRBJ1-1, with D maybe TRBD1 (6 bases). Between the trimmed V and J ends, which lost 10 bases and 3 bases, there was a span of 15 bases. Germline V gives CDR1 ENHRY, CDR2 SYGVKD. The CDR3 is 13 residues long. The CDR3 is CATARGPDTEAFF. DNA of the CDR3: TGTGCCACCGCCAGGGGCCCAGACACTGAAGCTTTCTTT.